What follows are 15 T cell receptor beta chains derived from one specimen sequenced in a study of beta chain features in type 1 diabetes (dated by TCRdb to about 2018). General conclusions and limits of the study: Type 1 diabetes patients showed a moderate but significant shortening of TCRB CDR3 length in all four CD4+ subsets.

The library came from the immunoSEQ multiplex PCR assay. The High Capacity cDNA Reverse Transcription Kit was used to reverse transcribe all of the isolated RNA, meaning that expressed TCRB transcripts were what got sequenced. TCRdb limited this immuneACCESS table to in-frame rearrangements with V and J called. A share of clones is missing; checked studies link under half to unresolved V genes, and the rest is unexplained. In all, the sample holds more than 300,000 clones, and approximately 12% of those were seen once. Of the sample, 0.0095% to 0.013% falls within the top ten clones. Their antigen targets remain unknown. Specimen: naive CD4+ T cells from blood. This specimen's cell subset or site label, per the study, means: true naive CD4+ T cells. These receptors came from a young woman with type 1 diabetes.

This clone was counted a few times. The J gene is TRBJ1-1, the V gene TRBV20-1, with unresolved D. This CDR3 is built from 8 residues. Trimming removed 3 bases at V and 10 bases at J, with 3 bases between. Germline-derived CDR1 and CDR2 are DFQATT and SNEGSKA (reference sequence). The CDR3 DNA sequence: TGCAGTGCTAGTAGAGCTTTCTTT. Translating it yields CSASRAFF.

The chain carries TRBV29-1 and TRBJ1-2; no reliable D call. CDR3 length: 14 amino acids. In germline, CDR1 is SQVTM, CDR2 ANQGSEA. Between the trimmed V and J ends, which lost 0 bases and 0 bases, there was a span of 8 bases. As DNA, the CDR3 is TGCAGCGTTGAAGAGGGTACAGCTAACTATGGCTACACCTTC. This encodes CSVEEGTANYGYTF.

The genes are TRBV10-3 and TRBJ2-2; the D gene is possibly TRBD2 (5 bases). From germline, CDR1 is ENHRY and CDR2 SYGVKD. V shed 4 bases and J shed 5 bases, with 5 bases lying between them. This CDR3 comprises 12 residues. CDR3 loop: CAISAGTGELFF. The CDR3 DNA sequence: TGTGCCATCAGTGCGGGGACCGGGGAGCTGTTTTTT.

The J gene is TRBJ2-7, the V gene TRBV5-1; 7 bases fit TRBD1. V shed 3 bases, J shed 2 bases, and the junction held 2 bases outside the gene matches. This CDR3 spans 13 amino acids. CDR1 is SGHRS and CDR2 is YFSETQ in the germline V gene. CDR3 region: CASSWGQTYEQYF. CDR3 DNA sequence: TGCGCCAGCAGCTGGGGACAGACCTACGAGCAGTACTTC.

Here the CDR3 reads CASSLSHSYNEQFF. The CDR3 nucleotides are TGTGCCAGCAGCTTAAGCCACTCTTACAATGAGCAGTTCTTC. The chain joins TRBV5-6 to TRBJ2-1; D is unclear. V was clipped by 2 bases and J by 4 bases, with 10 bases between them. The CDR3 contains 14 residues. Germline-derived CDR1 and CDR2 are SGHDT and YYEEEE.

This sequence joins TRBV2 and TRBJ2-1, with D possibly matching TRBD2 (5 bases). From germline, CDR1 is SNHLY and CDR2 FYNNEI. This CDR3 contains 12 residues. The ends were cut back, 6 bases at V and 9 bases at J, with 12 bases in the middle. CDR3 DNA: TGTGCCAGCAGGGGGTCGGACTCTGAGCAGTTCTTC. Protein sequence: CASRGSDSEQFF.

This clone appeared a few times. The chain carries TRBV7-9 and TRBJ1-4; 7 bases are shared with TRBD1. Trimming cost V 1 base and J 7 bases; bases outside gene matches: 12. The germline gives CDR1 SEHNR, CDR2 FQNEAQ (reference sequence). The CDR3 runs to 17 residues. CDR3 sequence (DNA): TGTGCCAGCAGCTTAGGACAGGGCGATCTATACCTTGAAAAACTGTTTTTT. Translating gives CASSLGQGDLYLEKLFF. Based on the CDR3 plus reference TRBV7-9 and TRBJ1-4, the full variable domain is DTGVSQNPRHKITKRGQNVTFRCDPISEHNRLYWYRQTLGQGPEFLTYFQNEAQLEKSRLLSDRFSAERPKGSFSTLEIQRTEQGDSAMYLCASSLGQGDLYLEKLFFGSGTQLSVL.

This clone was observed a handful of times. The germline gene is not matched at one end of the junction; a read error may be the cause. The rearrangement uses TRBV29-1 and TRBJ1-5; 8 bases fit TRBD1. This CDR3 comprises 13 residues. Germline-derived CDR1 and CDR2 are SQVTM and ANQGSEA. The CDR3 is CSVEGQGDQPQHF. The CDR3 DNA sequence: TGCAGCGTGGAAGGACAGGGCGATCAGCCCCAGCATTTT.

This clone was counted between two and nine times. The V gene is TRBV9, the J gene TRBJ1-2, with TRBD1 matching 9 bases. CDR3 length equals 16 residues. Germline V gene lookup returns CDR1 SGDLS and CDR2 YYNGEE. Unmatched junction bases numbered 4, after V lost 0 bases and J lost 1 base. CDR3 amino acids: CASSVGGTGSNYGYTF. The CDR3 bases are TGTGCCAGCAGCGTAGGGGGGACAGGGAGTAACTATGGCTACACCTTC.

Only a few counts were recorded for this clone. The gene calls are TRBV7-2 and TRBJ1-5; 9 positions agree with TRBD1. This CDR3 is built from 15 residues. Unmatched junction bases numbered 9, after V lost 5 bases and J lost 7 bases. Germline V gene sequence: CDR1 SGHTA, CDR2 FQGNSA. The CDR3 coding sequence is TGTGCCAGCAGCATCCGGACAGGGGATGGACAGCCCCAGCATTTT. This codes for CASSIRTGDGQPQHF.

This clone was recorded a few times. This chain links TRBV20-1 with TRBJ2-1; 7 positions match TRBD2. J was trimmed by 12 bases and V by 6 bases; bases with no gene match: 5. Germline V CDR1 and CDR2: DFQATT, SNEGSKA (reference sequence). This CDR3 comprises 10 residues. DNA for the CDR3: TGCAGTGCCCACTCTAGCGGGCAGTTCTTC. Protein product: CSAHSSGQFF.

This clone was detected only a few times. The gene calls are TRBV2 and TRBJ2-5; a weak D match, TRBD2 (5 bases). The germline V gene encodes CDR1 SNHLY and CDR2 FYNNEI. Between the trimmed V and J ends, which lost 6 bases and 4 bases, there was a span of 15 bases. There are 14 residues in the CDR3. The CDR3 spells CASSPGDPAETQYF. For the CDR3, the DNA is TGTGCCAGCAGCCCCGGGGATCCGGCAGAGACCCAGTACTTC.

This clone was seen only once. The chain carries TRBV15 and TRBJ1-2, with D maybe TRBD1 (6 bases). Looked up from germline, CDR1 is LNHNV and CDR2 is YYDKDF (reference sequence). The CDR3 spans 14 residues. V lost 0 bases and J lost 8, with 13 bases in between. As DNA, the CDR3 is TGTGCCACCAGCAGAGATCCAGGCCAGGGGGGCTACACCTTC. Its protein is CATSRDPGQGGYTF.

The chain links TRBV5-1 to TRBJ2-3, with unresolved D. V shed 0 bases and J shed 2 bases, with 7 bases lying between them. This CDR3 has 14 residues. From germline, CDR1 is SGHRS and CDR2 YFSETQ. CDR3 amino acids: CASSLVQNTDTQYF. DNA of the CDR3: TGCGCCAGCAGCTTGGTGCAGAACACAGATACGCAGTATTTT.

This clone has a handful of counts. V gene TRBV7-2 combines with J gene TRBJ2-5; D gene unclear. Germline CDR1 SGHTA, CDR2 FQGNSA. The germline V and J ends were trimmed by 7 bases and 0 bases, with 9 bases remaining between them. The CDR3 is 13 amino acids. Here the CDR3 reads CASTLGYQETQYF. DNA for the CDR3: TGTGCCAGCACTCTAGGATACCAAGAGACCCAGTACTTC.